Each of the 2 T cell receptor beta chains below was sequenced from the same sample in a study of T-cell reconstitution after alpha-beta-depleted transplantation in children. Unique molecular identifiers were incorporated when the TCRbeta library was constructed. TCRdb reprocessed the PCR reads with MiXCR, giving one entry per CDR3 protein. Of over 200,000 distinct CDR3 sequences in the sample, approximately 8.4% were seen once. The material sequenced was PBMCs, mostly from graft donor cells, taken 360 days after TCRalphabeta/CD19-depleted stem cell transplant. These receptors were taken from a male patient aged 2-15 years who had a stem cell transplant for acute myeloid leukemia, so the T cells may come from the graft donor.

This clonotype has more than one count but fewer than ten. The rearrangement joins TRBV12-3 or TRBV12-4 to TRBJ2-1; no clear D. The CDR3 is 17 amino acids. V lost 1 base and J lost 0, with 13 bases in between. CDR3 DNA sequence: TGTGCCAGCAGTTTAGTTGCGCCCGAGAGCTCCTACAATGAGCAGTTCTTC. It yields the protein CASSLVAPESSYNEQFF.

Ten or more counts support this clonotype. The J gene is TRBJ2-7, the V gene TRBV9, with D perhaps TRBD1 or TRBD2 (7 bases each). Germline values: CDR1 SGDLS, CDR2 YYNGEE. The CDR3 contains 13 residues. The V end was cut by 4 bases, the J end by 4 bases, with 12 bases between. CDR3 sequence reads: CASSQGGGYEQYF. In nucleotides, the CDR3 is TGTGCCAGCAGCCAGGGGGGAGGGTACGAGCAGTACTTC.